This T cell receptor beta chain was found in a study of shared clonotypes between healthy human individuals. A note on this clone: The antigen is undetermined.

Assay: immunoSEQ multiplex PCR; the TCRdb copy retains only in-frame clones and omits some. The sample lists about 2.4 million clones; more than 90% were seen once. Points from the study as a whole: As a rule, naive subsets had a larger estimated richness than memory subsets.

Both subsets, CD45RA+ naive and CD45RA-negative memory, were split from the CD4+ cells. The sequenced material came from naive CD4+ T cells sorted from blood. This sample's subset: CD45RA+ positively selected. This receptor was identified in a man younger than 35 in good health.

CDR3 in DNA: TGCGCCAGCAGCGTGGCCGGGACAGGGGGAAACACCATATATTTT. Its translation: CASSVAGTGGNTIYF. The chain carries TRBV5-1 and TRBJ1-3; 9 nucleotides align to TRBD1. After removal of 4 bases from V and 4 bases from J, the junction contained 6 bases not matched to a gene. CDR3 size: 15 residues. From germline, CDR1 is SGHRS and CDR2 YFSETQ.